In this sample, the clone carrying this TCR beta chain turned up many times. Its antigen is currently unknown. This record belongs to a study of blood T cells in healthy people across ages. Germline V gene lookup returns CDR1 LGHDT and CDR2 YNNKEL (reference sequence). V lost 3 bases, J lost 2 bases, and 8 bases stayed unmatched. The CDR3 consists of 16 residues. Overall study results and limits: Across the age range, TCR beta diversity per million T cells fell in a roughly linear way.

For the second PCR, which ran for about 6 to 12 cycles, a sample-barcoded 5' primer and a J-beta primer mix were used. Each CDR3 protein gets one entry after TCRdb re-called the 5' RACE reads with MiXCR. The table has about 640,000 distinct CDR3 sequences, 25% to 35% seen once. Samples had at least 6.5 million PBMCs isolated from them. This clonotype was sampled from a woman at least 80 years old in good health. Sequenced input: blood. The chain carries TRBV3-1 and TRBJ2-3; 7 bases align to TRBD2. CDR3 loop: CASSQFLAVATDTQYF. CDR3 DNA: TGTGCCAGCAGCCAGTTCCTAGCGGTCGCCACAGATACGCAGTATTTT.